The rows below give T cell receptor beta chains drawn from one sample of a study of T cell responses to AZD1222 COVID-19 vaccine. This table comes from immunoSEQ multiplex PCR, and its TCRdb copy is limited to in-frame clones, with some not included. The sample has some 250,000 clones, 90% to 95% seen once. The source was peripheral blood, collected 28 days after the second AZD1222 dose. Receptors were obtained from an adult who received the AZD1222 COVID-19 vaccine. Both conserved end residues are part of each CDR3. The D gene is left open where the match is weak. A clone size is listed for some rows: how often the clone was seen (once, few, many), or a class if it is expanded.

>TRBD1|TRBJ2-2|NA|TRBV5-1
CASRGQANTGELFF
TGCGCCAGCAGGGGACAGGCTAACACCGGGGAGCTGTTTTTT
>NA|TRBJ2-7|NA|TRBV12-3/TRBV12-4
CASSFREKQYF
TGTGCCAGCAGTTTCCGAGAGAAGCAGTACTTC
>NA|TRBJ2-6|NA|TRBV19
CASSITSGTGANVLTF
TGTGCCAGTAGTATAACTTCAGGAACTGGGGCCAACGTCCTGACTTTC
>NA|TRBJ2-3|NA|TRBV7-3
CASSLTGGMKGDTQYF
TGTGCCAGCAGCTTAACTGGGGGTATGAAGGGAGATACGCAGTATTTT
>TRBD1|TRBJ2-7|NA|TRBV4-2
CASSQDLGQDYEQYF
TGTGCCAGCAGCCAAGATCTGGGACAGGACTACGAGCAGTACTTC
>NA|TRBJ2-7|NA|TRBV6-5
CASSYSRAEAEQYF
TGTGCCAGCAGTTACTCGCGAGCAGAAGCCGAGCAGTACTTC
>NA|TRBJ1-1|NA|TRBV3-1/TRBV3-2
CASSQDAWNTEAFF
TGTGCCAGCAGCCAAGATGCCTGGAACACTGAAGCTTTCTTT
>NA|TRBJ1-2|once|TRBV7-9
CASSLLGNYGYTF
TGTGCCAGCAGCTTACTGGGGAACTATGGCTACACCTTC
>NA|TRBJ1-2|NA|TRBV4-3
CASSQEWAGNYGYTF
TGCGCCAGCAGCCAAGAGTGGGCGGGGAACTATGGCTACACCTTC
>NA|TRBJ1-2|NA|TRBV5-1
CASSQGTSPEGYTF
TGCGCCAGCAGCCAAGGGACCTCCCCGGAGGGCTACACCTTC
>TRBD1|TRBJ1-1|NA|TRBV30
CAWRPRGSEAFF
TGTGCCTGGCGGCCCAGGGGGTCTGAAGCTTTCTTT